These 15 T cell receptor beta chains originate from one sample sequenced in a study of cytomegalovirus exposure and HLA in healthy donors. The primer mix had 60 Vbeta and 13 Jbeta primers. The table came from immunoSEQ multiplex PCR; TCRdb's copy has only in-frame clones and leaves some out. The data contain about 170,000 clones, roughly 80% of them singletons. Source material: PBMCs. The receptors derive from a male donor in good health and CMV-seronegative.

The chain carries TRBV9 and TRBJ1-2, with D possibly matching TRBD1 (6 bases). This CDR3 comprises 15 residues. The germline gives CDR1 SGDLS, CDR2 YYNGEE. The V end lost 0 bases, the J end lost 1 base, and 10 bases lay between the germline ends. The CDR3 DNA is TGTGCCAGCAGCGTAGCCGCGACAGGTAACTATGGCTACACCTTC. This sequence encodes CASSVAATGNYGYTF. Supplemented by reference TRBV9 and TRBJ1-2, the full variable domain reads DSGVTQTPKHLITATGQRVTLRCSPRSGDLSVYWYQQSLDQGLQFLIQYYNGEERAKGNILERFSAQQFPDLHSELNLSSLELGDSALYFCASSVAATGNYGYTFGSGTRLTVV.

The gene calls are TRBV19 and TRBJ2-2; 7 bases agree with TRBD2. The V gene end was trimmed by 5 bases and the J gene end by 6 bases; junction bases not matched to a gene: 6. The CDR3 totals 14 residues. Germline-derived CDR1 and CDR2 are LNHDA and SQIVND (reference sequence). CDR3 loop: CASSPSGGSGELFF. The CDR3 bases are TGTGCCAGTAGTCCTAGCGGAGGATCCGGGGAGCTGTTTTTT. Variable domain in full (rest from reference TRBV19 and TRBJ2-2): DGGITQSPKYLFRKEGQNVTLSCEQNLNHDAMYWYRQDPGQGLRLIYYSQIVNDFQKGDIAEGYSVSREKKESFPLTVTSAQKNPTAFYLCASSPSGGSGELFFGEGSRLTVL.

This clone has a handful of counts. V is TRBV11-1 and J is TRBJ2-7; possible D gene TRBD1, 5 bases. V lost 4 bases, J lost 6 bases, and 10 bases lay in between. Germline CDR1 and CDR2: SGHAT and FQDESV (reference sequence). There are 12 residues in the CDR3. CDR3 in amino acids: CASSSDSFEQYF. The CDR3 DNA follows: TGTGCCAGCAGCTCCGACAGTTTCGAGCAGTACTTC.

The J gene is TRBJ2-1, the V gene TRBV4-2; tentatively, D is TRBD1 (6 bases). The CDR3 loop spans 13 amino acids. The V end lost 0 bases, the J end lost 8 bases, and 8 bases lay between the germline ends. Germline V gene sequence: CDR1 LGHNA, CDR2 YNFKEQ. For the CDR3, the DNA is TGTGCCAGCAGCCAAGACCAGGGGTATGAGCAGTTCTTC. This translates into CASSQDQGYEQFF.

V usage is TRBV6-5 and J usage is TRBJ1-1, with D maybe TRBD1 (5 bases). Trimming shortened V by 2 bases and J by 0 bases, and 13 bases separated the two germline ends. The germline V gene encodes CDR1 MNHEY and CDR2 SVGAGI. The CDR3 totals 16 residues. Here the CDR3 DNA reads TGTGCCAGCAGTTACCCGACAGACCCCATGAACACTGAAGCTTTCTTT. Translating gives CASSYPTDPMNTEAFF.

As DNA, the CDR3 is TGCGCCAGCAGCTTGGGGTCAGGGGTAGGGCAGCCCCAGCATTTT. Protein product: CASSLGSGVGQPQHF. The rearrangement links TRBV5-1 to TRBJ1-5; a weak D match, TRBD1 (6 bases). This CDR3 comprises 15 residues. The germline CDR1 and CDR2 sequences are SGHRS and YFSETQ. With 0 bases removed from V and 7 bases from J, the gap between germline ends came to 14 bases.

CDR3 sequence reads: CAISEPGLAGGGYEQYF. CDR3 bases: TGTGCCATCAGTGAGCCGGGACTAGCGGGAGGCGGGTACGAGCAGTACTTC. J is TRBJ2-7 and V is TRBV10-3, with 15 bases matching TRBD2. CDR1 is ENHRY, CDR2 SYGVKD, per germline. Losses at the gene ends were 2 bases for V and 4 bases for J; bases not matched to a gene: 6. The CDR3 has 17 amino acids.

This clone was seen just once. The V call is TRBV6-5, the J call TRBJ2-7; TRBD2 matches 7 bases. The CDR3 loop spans 16 amino acids. J lost 1 base, V lost 4 bases, and 10 bases had no gene match. Germline CDR1 reads MNHEY; CDR2 reads SVGAGI. DNA of the CDR3: TGTGCCAGCAGTTCCCCCCGGTGGGAGGGGTCCTACGAGCAGTACTTC. Translating gives CASSSPRWEGSYEQYF.

In its sample, this clone was seen once. The genes are TRBV19 and TRBJ1-5; TRBD1 is a possible D gene (6 bases). The CDR3 totals 15 residues. The V gene lost 1 base and the J gene lost 4 bases, with 11 bases spanning the gap. Germline V CDR1 and CDR2: LNHDA, SQIVND (reference sequence). This chain's CDR3 is CASSIGGPTNQPQHF. Here the CDR3 DNA reads TGTGCCAGTAGTATAGGGGGGCCAACAAATCAGCCCCAGCATTTT.

This clone was counted between two and nine times. This chain connects TRBV30 to TRBJ1-2; 8 bases map to TRBD1. Germline-derived CDR1 and CDR2 are GTSNPN and SVGIG (reference sequence). V lost 3 bases and J lost 3; bases outside the gene matches: 6. There are 14 residues in the CDR3. The CDR3 bases are TGTGCCTGGAGCCAGACAGGGGAGGACTATGGCTACACCTTC. Its translation: CAWSQTGEDYGYTF.

V is TRBV6-5 and J is TRBJ1-1; the D gene is possibly TRBD1 (5 bases). CDR1 MNHEY and CDR2 SVGAGI come from the germline V gene. V dropped 7 bases and J dropped 0 bases, with 15 bases sitting between them. The CDR3 loop spans 15 amino acids. CDR3 amino acids: CASIQGLEVNTEAFF. In DNA, the CDR3 is TGTGCCAGCATCCAGGGCCTCGAGGTGAACACTGAAGCTTTCTTT.

The chain couples TRBV19 to TRBJ2-1; D is possibly TRBD1 (6 bases). The CDR3 is made up of 16 amino acids. V lost 6 bases to trimming and J lost 1 base, with 16 bases between them. The germline V gene has CDR1 LNHDA and CDR2 SQIVND (reference sequence). CDR3 residues: CASSRTGTKSYNEQFF. The CDR3 coding sequence is TGTGCCAGTAGCAGAACAGGGACAAAATCCTACAATGAGCAGTTCTTC.

The chain recombines TRBV4-1 with TRBJ2-3; TRBD1 matches 10 bases. The germline CDR1 and CDR2 sequences are MGHRA and YSYEKL. V was clipped by 3 bases and J by 0 bases; unmatched bases: 3. The CDR3 spans 16 residues. Here the CDR3 DNA reads TGCGCCAGCAGCCAGACAGGGGGCCCTAGCACAGATACGCAGTATTTT. This sequence encodes CASSQTGGPSTDTQYF.

This sequence joins TRBV7-9 and TRBJ2-5; D remains ambiguous. The germline V and J ends were trimmed by 3 bases and 5 bases, with 16 bases remaining between them. CDR1 SEHNR and CDR2 FQNEAQ come from the germline V gene (reference sequence). The CDR3 has 15 residues. The DNA of the CDR3 is TGTGCCAGCAGCTTTAGGTCAGCAGAGGAGGAGACCCAGTACTTC. It translates to CASSFRSAEEETQYF.

The chain combines TRBV9 with TRBJ1-5, with 10 bases that match TRBD1. The CDR3 length is 15 residues. Trimming removed 0 bases from V and 5 bases from J; junction bases left unmatched: 2. CDR1 is SGDLS and CDR2 is YYNGEE in the germline V gene. The CDR3 region has the DNA TGTGCCAGCAGCGTAGGGGGGACAGGGGATCAGCCCCAGCATTTT. This gives the protein CASSVGGTGDQPQHF.